The 20 T cell receptor beta chains reported below all come from one sample, sequenced in a study of blood T cell repertoires in COVID-19. Method: immunoSEQ multiplex PCR; TCRdb's copy keeps in-frame clones and lacks some. This table has 110,000 or so clones, roughly 85% appearing once. Sequencing was done on a sample of peripheral blood. The origin of the receptors is a woman of 80 years or more with acute or convalescent COVID-19.

The chain links TRBV10-2 to TRBJ1-1, with 8 positions matching TRBD1. V lost 5 bases, J lost 5 bases, and 10 bases stayed unmatched. CDR3 length: 15 residues. Per germline, CDR1 WSHSY and CDR2 SAAADI. The CDR3 loop is CASSPRTGRGTEAFF. The CDR3, as DNA: TGCGCCAGCAGTCCACGGACAGGGAGGGGGACTGAAGCTTTCTTT.

This clone was detected only once. J is TRBJ1-4 and V is TRBV2; D is possibly TRBD1 (5 bases). CDR1 SNHLY and CDR2 FYNNEI come from the germline V gene. V was clipped by 6 bases and J by 7 bases, with 15 bases between them. CDR3 length: 14 residues. This chain's CDR3 is CASRDSREGEKLFF. For the CDR3, the DNA is TGTGCCAGCAGGGATTCCAGGGAGGGTGAAAAACTGTTTTTT.

The chain recombines TRBV7-2 with TRBJ1-2; D remains ambiguous. Trimming left V 2 bases short and J 1 base short, with 2 bases between. Germline assignment: CDR1 SGHTA and CDR2 FQGNSA. The CDR3 extends over 12 amino acids. The CDR3 DNA is TGTGCCAGCAGCTTACGTAACTATGGCTACACCTTC. This sequence encodes CASSLRNYGYTF.

J is TRBJ1-1 and V is TRBV28; D unclear. This CDR3 is 13 amino acids long. Trimming pared 4 bases from V and 6 bases from J, leaving 12 bases between. Germline CDR1 MDHEN, CDR2 SYDVKM. For the CDR3, the DNA is TGTGCCAGCAGTTACGGAGGGAGTCCTGAAGCTTTCTTT. As protein: CASSYGGSPEAFF.

The chain recombines TRBV2 with TRBJ2-1; D call uncertain. CDR1 and CDR2 from the germline V gene are SNHLY and FYNNEI. V was trimmed by 5 bases and J by 8 bases, leaving 7 bases between them. CDR3 length: 11 amino acids. The CDR3: CASSSQHEQFF. Written as DNA, the CDR3 is TGTGCCAGCAGTAGCCAACATGAGCAGTTCTTC.

The V and J genes are TRBV29-1 and TRBJ2-2; 13 bases are a match to TRBD2. This CDR3 is 15 amino acids long. V dropped 6 bases and J dropped 6; count of bases not matched to a gene: 7. Germline V CDR1 and CDR2: SQVTM, ANQGSEA. The CDR3 DNA follows: TGCAGCGTGATAACTAGCGGGAGGGGGTCCGGGGAGCTGTTTTTT. Its translation: CSVITSGRGSGELFF.

The J gene is TRBJ2-6, the V gene TRBV10-3; TRBD1 is a possible D gene (6 bases). The length of the CDR3 is 15 residues. Germline CDR1 and CDR2: ENHRY and SYGVKD. V lost 3 bases to trimming and J lost 4 bases, with 10 bases between them. The CDR3 sequence: CAISDRTAGANVLTF. The CDR3 nucleotides read TGTGCCATCAGTGATAGGACAGCCGGGGCCAACGTCCTGACTTTC.

The CDR3 DNA reads as TGTGCCAGCAGCTTAGCAGGCGGGATTAATGAGCAGTTCTTC. This gives the protein CASSLAGGINEQFF. The rearrangement links TRBV7-9 to TRBJ2-1, with D perhaps TRBD2 (6 bases). Deletions cut 0 bases from V and 7 bases from J, with 10 bases between. This CDR3 is built from 14 residues. Germline V CDR1 and CDR2: SEHNR, FQNEAQ (reference sequence). The variable domain in full, completed from reference TRBV7-9 and TRBJ2-1, reads DTGVSQNPRHKITKRGQNVTFRCDPISEHNRLYWYRQTLGQGPEFLTYFQNEAQLEKSRLLSDRFSAERPKGSFSTLEIQRTEQGDSAMYLCASSLAGGINEQFFGPGTRLTVL.

J is TRBJ1-1 and V is TRBV7-8; D unclear. V lost 1 base to trimming and J lost 5 bases, with 11 bases between them. The CDR3 sequence is 14 residues long. Germline CDR1 reads SGHVS; CDR2 reads FQNEAQ. CDR3 DNA: TGTGCCAGCAGCTTAGGGGCCCGGGAAACTGAAGCTTTCTTT. This gives the protein CASSLGARETEAFF.

This clone was found once. The chain uses TRBV2 and TRBJ2-1; perhaps TRBD1 as D (6 bases). Trimming removed 4 bases from V and 3 bases from J, with 7 bases in between. Germline values: CDR1 SNHLY, CDR2 FYNNEI. This CDR3 has 13 amino acids. CDR3 DNA: TGTGCCAGCAGTGGGACAGTCTACAATGAGCAGTTCTTC. This gives the protein CASSGTVYNEQFF. The entire variable domain, with the rest obtained from reference TRBV2 and TRBJ2-1, is as follows: EPEVTQTPSHQVTQMGQEVILRCVPISNHLYFYWYRQILGQKVEFLVSFYNNEISEKSEIFDDQFSVERPDGSNFTLKIRSTKLEDSAMYFCASSGTVYNEQFFGPGTRLTVL.

The chain carries TRBV7-2 and TRBJ2-1; perhaps TRBD2 as D (6 bases). V shed 3 bases and J shed 7 bases, with 10 bases lying between them. The CDR3 extends over 13 amino acids. Germline-derived CDR1 and CDR2 are SGHTA and FQGNSA. CDR3 nucleotide sequence: TGTGCCAGCAGCTTCTTCGGGGGTAATGAGCAGTTCTTC. Translated, it gives CASSFFGGNEQFF.

This chain connects TRBV7-8 to TRBJ2-2, with 7 bases matching TRBD1. Germline V CDR1 and CDR2: SGHVS, FQNEAQ. This CDR3 spans 16 amino acids. With V trimmed by 1 base and J by 2 bases, 4 bases remained unmatched. The CDR3 coding sequence is TGTGCCAGCAGCTTAGGAACAGGGGCCAACACCGGGGAGCTGTTTTTT. Its protein is CASSLGTGANTGELFF.

The V call is TRBV11-2, the J call TRBJ2-7, with D uncertain. The germline CDR1 and CDR2 sequences are SGHAT and FQNNGV. V lost 11 bases and J 3 bases, leaving 11 bases between the germline ends. The CDR3 consists of 11 residues. The CDR3, as DNA: TGTGCCGCAGTCAGTGGCTACGAGCAGTACTTC. It codes for CAAVSGYEQYF.

The CDR3 region is CASSETDSNQPQHF. The CDR3 DNA reads as TGTGCCAGCAGTGAGACAGATAGCAATCAGCCCCAGCATTTT. The genes are TRBV2 and TRBJ1-5; tentatively, D is TRBD1 (5 bases). The germline V and J ends were trimmed by 3 bases and 0 bases, with 6 bases remaining between them. From germline, CDR1 is SNHLY and CDR2 FYNNEI. CDR3 length equals 14 residues.

The rearrangement uses TRBV11-2 and TRBJ1-2; D is uncertain. The CDR3 totals 13 residues. V gave up 3 bases and J gave up 2 bases, with 7 bases separating them. Germline assignment: CDR1 SGHAT and CDR2 FQNNGV. Here the CDR3 reads CASSFSGNYGYTF. In DNA, the CDR3 is TGTGCCAGCAGCTTCTCGGGGAACTATGGCTACACCTTC.

V is TRBV5-5 and J is TRBJ2-6; 11 nucleotides line up with TRBD1. Germline CDR1 and CDR2: SGHKS and YYEKEE (reference sequence). V lost 6 bases to trimming and J lost 2 bases; unmatched junction nucleotides: 7. The CDR3 loop spans 17 amino acids. CDR3 nucleotides: TGTGCCAGCACCCGATCGGGACAGGGGGCTGGGGCCAACGTCCTGACTTTC. This sequence encodes CASTRSGQGAGANVLTF.

The chain carries TRBV24-1 and TRBJ1-2; D gene uncertain. CDR3 length equals 13 residues. From germline, CDR1 is KGHDR and CDR2 SFDVKD. Between the trimmed V and J ends, which lost 2 bases and 4 bases, there was a span of 7 bases. Written as DNA, the CDR3 is TGTGCCACCAGTGATTCCGGAGTCTATGGCTACACCTTC. It specifies CATSDSGVYGYTF.

The chain is built from TRBV4-3 and TRBJ1-4; D gene unclear. With 4 bases removed from V and 4 bases from J, the gap between germline ends came to 19 bases. Germline lookup yields CDR1 LGHNA and CDR2 YSLEER. The CDR3 is 17 residues long. The CDR3 here is CASSPMLAFEGNEKLFF. The CDR3 DNA follows: TGCGCCAGCAGCCCCATGTTGGCCTTTGAGGGTAATGAAAAACTGTTTTTT.

The rearrangement joins TRBV5-4 to TRBJ2-3, with D tentatively TRBD2 (7 bases). The CDR3 totals 16 residues. Germline CDR1 reads SGHNT; CDR2 reads YYREEE (reference sequence). V was cut by 5 bases and J by 2 bases, with 18 bases left in between. In DNA form, the CDR3 reads TGTGCCAGCAGAGAAGGGGGGGCTCAATTCACAGATACGCAGTATTTT. It encodes CASREGGAQFTDTQYF.

With regard to this clone: The sample holds other DNA sequences that translate to the same CDR3. This chain joins TRBV12-3 or TRBV12-4 and TRBJ2-2; D is unresolved. V was trimmed by 6 bases and J by 2 bases, leaving 4 bases between them. This CDR3 spans 12 amino acids. This CDR3 reads CASRLNTGELFF. In DNA form, the CDR3 reads TGTGCCAGCAGACTAAACACCGGGGAGCTGTTTTTT.